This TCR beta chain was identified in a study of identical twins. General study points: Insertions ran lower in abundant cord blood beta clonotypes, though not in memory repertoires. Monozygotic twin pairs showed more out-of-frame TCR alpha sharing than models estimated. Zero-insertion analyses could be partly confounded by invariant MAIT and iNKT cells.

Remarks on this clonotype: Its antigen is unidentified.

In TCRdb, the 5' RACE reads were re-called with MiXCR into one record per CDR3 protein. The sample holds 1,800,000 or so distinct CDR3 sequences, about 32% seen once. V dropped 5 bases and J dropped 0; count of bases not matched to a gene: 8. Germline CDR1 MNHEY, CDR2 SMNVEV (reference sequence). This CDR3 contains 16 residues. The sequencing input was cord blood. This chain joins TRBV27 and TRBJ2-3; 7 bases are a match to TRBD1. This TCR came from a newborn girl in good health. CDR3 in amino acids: CASSARTGISTDTQYF. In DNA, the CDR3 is TGTGCCAGCAGTGCCCGGACAGGAATTAGCACAGATACGCAGTATTTT.